This T cell receptor (beta chain) was captured by sequencing in a study of blood T cells in healthy people across ages. Study findings and constraints: When one million T cells were used, diversity estimates were thought to be underestimates. Age showed a roughly linear inverse relationship with TCR beta diversity per million T cells.

Primed by a sample-barcoded 5' primer and a J-beta primer mix, a second PCR proceeded for about 6 to 11 cycles. One entry per CDR3 protein, called by TCRdb with MiXCR from the 5' RACE reads. The sample records approximately 960,000 distinct CDR3 sequences, just under 30% being singletons. Germline CDR1 and CDR2: SQVTM and ANQGSEA. CDR3 length: 16 residues. V shed 3 bases and J 2 bases; nucleotides not matched to a gene: 9. This clonotype was counted ten times or more. The antigen remains unidentified. This sample also belongs to another study, concerning T cells of mothers and their children. Per that study: Addition of sample barcodes and 2-4 random nucleotides occurred through the M1S primer of the second PCR.

V and J are TRBV29-1 and TRBJ2-7; the match to TRBD2 covers 11 bases. Material for sequencing was blood. This TCR was recovered from a woman aged 40 to 50 in good health. The CDR3, as DNA: TGCAGCGTTGATTCCGCCGTAGCGGGGGGGCCCTACGAGCAGTACTTC. Its translation is CSVDSAVAGGPYEQYF.